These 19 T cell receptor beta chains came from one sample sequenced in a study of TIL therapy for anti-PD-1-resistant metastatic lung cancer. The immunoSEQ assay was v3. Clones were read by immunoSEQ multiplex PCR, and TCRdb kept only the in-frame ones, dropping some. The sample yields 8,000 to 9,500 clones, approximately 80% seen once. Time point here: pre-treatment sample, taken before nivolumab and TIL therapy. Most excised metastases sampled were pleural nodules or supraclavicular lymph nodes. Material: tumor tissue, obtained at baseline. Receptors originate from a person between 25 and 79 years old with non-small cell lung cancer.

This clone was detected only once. This chain's CDR3 is CASSPDIMSTEAFF. The CDR3 bases are TGTGCCAGCAGCCCGGACATCATGAGCACTGAAGCTTTCTTT. V and J are TRBV6-5 and TRBJ1-1, with D perhaps TRBD1 (5 bases). This CDR3 contains 14 residues. Trimming removed 6 bases from V and 4 bases from J, with 15 bases in between. Germline assignment: CDR1 MNHEY and CDR2 SVGAGI.

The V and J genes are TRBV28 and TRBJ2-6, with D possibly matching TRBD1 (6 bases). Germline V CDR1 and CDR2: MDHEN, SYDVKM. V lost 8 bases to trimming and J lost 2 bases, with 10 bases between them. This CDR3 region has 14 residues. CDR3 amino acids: CASFAGAGANVLTF. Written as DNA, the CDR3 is TGTGCCAGCTTCGCAGGGGCTGGGGCCAACGTCCTGACTTTC.

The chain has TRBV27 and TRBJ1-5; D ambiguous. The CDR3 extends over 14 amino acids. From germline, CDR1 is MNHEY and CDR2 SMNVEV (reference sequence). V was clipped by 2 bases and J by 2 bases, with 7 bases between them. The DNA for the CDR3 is TGTGCCAGCAGTTTAGAGGACGGCAATCAGCCCCAGCATTTT. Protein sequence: CASSLEDGNQPQHF.

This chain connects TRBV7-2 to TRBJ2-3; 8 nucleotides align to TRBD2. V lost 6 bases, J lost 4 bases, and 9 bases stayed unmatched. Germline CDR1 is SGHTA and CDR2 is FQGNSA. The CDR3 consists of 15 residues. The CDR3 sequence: CASRYGGAGADTQYF. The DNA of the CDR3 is TGTGCCAGCAGGTACGGGGGGGCCGGGGCAGATACGCAGTATTTT.

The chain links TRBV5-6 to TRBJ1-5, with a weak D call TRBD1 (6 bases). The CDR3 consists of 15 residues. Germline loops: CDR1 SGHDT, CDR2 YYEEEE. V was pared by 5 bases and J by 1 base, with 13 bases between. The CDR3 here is CASRFDRLSNQPQHF. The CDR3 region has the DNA TGTGCCAGCAGATTCGACAGGTTAAGCAATCAGCCCCAGCATTTT.

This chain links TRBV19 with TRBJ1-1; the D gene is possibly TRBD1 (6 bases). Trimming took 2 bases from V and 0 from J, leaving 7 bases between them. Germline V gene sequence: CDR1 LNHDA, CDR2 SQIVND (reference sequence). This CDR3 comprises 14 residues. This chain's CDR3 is CASSIQGLNTEAFF. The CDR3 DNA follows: TGTGCCAGTAGTATACAGGGGTTGAACACTGAAGCTTTCTTT.

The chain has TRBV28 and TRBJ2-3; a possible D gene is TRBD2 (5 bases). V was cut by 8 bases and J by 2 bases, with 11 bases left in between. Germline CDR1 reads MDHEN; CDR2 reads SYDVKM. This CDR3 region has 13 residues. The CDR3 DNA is TGTGCCAGCGGCAGAGGGTTCACAGATACGCAGTATTTT. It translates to CASGRGFTDTQYF.

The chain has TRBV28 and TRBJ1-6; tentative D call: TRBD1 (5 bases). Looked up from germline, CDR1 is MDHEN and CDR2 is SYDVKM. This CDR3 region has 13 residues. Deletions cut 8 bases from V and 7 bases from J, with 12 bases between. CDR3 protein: CASGDRTNSPLHF. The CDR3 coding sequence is TGTGCCAGCGGAGACAGAACCAATTCACCCCTCCACTTT.

CDR3 protein: CASSYDPTGSPQHF. CDR3 in DNA: TGTGCCAGCAGTTATGATCCGACAGGGAGTCCCCAGCATTTT. The chain links TRBV6-5 to TRBJ1-5, with 7 bases aligning to TRBD1. This CDR3 contains 14 residues. The junction had 9 bases not matched to a gene; V was cut back by 3 bases and J by 10 bases. CDR1 is MNHEY, CDR2 SVGAGI, per germline.

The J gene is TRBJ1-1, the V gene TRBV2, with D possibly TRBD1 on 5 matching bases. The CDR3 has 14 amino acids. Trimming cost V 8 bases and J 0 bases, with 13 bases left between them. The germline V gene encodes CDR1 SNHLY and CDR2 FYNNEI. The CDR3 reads CASLSGQVNTEAFF. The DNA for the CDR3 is TGTGCCAGCTTGTCGGGGCAGGTGAACACTGAAGCTTTCTTT.

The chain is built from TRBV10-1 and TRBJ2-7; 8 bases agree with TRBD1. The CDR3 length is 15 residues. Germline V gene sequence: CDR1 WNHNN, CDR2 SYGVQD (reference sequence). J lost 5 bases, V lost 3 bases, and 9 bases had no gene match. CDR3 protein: CASSETGTGRDEQYF. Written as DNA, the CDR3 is TGCGCCAGCAGTGAAACCGGGACAGGACGCGACGAGCAGTACTTC.

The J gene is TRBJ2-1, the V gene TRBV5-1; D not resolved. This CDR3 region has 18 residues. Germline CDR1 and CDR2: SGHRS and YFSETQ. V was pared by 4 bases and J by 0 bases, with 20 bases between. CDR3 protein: CASSGTSRHQTSYNEQFF. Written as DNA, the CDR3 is TGCGCCAGCAGCGGAACATCGCGGCACCAGACCTCCTACAATGAGCAGTTCTTC.

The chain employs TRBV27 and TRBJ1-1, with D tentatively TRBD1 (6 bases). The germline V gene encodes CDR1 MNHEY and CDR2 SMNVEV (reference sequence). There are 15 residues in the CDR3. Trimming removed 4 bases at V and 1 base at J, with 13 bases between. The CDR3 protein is CASSSLGGGNTEAFF. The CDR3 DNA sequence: TGTGCCAGCAGTTCCCTCGGAGGGGGGAACACTGAAGCTTTCTTT.

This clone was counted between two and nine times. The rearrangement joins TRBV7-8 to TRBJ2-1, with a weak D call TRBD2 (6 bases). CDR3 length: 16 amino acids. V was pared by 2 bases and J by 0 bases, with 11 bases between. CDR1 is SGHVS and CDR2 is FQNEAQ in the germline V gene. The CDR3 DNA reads TGTGCCAGCAGCTTATCGGGGGAATACTCCTACAATGAGCAGTTCTTC. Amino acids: CASSLSGEYSYNEQFF.

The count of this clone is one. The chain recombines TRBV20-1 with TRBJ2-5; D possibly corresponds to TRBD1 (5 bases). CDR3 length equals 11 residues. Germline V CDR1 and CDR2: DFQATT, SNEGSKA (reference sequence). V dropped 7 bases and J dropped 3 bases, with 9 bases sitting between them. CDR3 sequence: CSVQDEETQYF. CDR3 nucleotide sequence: TGCAGTGTACAGGATGAAGAGACCCAGTACTTC.

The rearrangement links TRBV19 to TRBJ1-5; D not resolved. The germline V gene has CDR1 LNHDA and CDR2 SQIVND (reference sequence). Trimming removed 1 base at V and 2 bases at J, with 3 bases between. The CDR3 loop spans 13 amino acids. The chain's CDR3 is CASSIGGNQPQHF. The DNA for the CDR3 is TGTGCCAGTAGTATAGGGGGCAATCAGCCCCAGCATTTT.

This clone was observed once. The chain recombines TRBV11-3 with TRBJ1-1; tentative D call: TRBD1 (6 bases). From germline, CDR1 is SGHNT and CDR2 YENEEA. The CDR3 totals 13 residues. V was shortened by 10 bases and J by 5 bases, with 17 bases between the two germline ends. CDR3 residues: CATTTGDRTEAFF. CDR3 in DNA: TGTGCCACTACGACAGGTGACAGGACTGAAGCTTTCTTT.

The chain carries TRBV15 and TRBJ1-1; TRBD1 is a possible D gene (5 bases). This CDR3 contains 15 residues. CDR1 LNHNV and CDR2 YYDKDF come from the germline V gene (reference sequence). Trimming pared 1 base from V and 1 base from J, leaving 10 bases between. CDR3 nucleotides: TGTGCCACCAGCAGAGGGCGGCAGGGGAACACTGAAGCTTTCTTT. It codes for CATSRGRQGNTEAFF.

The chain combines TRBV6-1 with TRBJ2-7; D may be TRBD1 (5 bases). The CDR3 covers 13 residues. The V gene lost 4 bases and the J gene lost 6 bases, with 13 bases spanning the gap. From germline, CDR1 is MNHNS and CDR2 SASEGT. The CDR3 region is CASSAKLRVEQYF. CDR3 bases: TGTGCCAGCAGTGCGAAGCTCAGGGTCGAGCAGTACTTC.